The subject of this entry is one TCR beta chain. The CDR3 is 17 amino acids. Germline CDR1 reads SGDLS; CDR2 reads YYNGEE. Unmatched junction bases numbered 11, after V lost 4 bases and J lost 1 base. This entry belongs to a study of blood T cell repertoires in COVID-19. How the authors handled the data: Nucleated cell counts were estimated from reference gene primer amplification. Produced via immunoSEQ multiplex PCR; TCRdb's table is partial and in-frame only. Clonal size and the V and J genes are those of that table, whereas D and trimming came from the DNA. The sample holds about 43,000 clones, about four fifths seen once.

Sequenced material: peripheral blood. This TCR was sampled from an elderly woman with acute or convalescent COVID-19. The V gene is TRBV9, the J gene TRBJ1-1; 9 bases agree with TRBD1. The chain's CDR3 is CASSSRGGQGENTEAFF. The CDR3 nucleotides read TGTGCCAGCAGCTCGAGAGGGGGACAGGGCGAGAACACTGAAGCTTTCTTT.